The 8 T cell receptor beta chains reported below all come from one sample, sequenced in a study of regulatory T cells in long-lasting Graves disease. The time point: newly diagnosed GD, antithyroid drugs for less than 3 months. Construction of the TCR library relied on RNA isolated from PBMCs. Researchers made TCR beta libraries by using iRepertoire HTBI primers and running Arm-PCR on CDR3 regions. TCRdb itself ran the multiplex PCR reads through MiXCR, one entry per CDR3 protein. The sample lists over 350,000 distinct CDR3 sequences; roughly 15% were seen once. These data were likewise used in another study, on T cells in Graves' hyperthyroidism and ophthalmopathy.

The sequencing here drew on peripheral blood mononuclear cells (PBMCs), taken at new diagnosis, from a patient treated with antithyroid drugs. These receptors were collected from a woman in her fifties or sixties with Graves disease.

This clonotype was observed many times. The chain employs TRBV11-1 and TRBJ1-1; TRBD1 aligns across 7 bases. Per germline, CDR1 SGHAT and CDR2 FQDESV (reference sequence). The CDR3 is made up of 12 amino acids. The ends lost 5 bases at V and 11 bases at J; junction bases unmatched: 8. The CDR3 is CASSQGGYGAFF. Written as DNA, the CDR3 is TGTGCCAGCAGCCAAGGGGGCTACGGTGCTTTCTTT.

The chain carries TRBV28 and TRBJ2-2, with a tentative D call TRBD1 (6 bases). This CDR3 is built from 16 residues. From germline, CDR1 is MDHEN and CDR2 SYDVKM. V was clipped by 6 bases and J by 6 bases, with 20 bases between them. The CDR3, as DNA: TGTGCCAGCAGCGCTTGGAAACAGGGTCCCGCCGGGGAGCTGTTTTTT. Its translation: CASSAWKQGPAGELFF.

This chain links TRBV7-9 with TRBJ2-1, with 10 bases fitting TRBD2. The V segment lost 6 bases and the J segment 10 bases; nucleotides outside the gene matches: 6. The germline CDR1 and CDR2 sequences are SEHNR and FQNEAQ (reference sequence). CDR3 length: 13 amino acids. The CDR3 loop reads CASRPSGSGEQFF. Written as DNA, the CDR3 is TGTGCCAGCAGGCCTAGCGGGAGCGGGGAGCAGTTCTTC.

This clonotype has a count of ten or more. The CDR3 loop reads CASSSKQAGVDEQFF. Written as DNA, the CDR3 is TGTGCCAGCAGCTCTAAGCAAGCGGGAGTGGATGAGCAGTTCTTC. J is TRBJ2-1 and V is TRBV7-6; 8 nucleotides align to TRBD2. The CDR3 covers 15 residues. CDR1 SGHVS and CDR2 FNYEAQ come from the germline V gene. The V segment lost 4 bases and the J segment 8 bases; nucleotides outside the gene matches: 10.

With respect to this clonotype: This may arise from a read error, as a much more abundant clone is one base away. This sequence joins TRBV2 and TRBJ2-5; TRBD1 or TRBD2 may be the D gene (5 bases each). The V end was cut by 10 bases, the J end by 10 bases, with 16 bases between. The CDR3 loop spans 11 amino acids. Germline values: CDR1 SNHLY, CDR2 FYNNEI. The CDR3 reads CAIRGSRIQYF. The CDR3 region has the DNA TGTGCCATCCGGGGCTCCAGAATCCAGTACTTC.

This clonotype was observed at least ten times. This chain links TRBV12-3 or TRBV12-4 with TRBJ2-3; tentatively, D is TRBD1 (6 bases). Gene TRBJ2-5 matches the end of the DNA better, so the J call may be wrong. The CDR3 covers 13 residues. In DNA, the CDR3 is TGTGCCAGCAGTCCTCAACAGGGTGCGACCCAGTACTTC. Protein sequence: CASSPQQGATQYF.

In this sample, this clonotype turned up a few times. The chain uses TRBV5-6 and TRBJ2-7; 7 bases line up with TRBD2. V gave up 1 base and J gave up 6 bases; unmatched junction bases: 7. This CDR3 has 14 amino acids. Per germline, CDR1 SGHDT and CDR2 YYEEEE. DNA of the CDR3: TGTGCCAGCAGCTTGCGGCGGGAGAAGGTCGAGCAGTACTTC. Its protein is CASSLRREKVEQYF.

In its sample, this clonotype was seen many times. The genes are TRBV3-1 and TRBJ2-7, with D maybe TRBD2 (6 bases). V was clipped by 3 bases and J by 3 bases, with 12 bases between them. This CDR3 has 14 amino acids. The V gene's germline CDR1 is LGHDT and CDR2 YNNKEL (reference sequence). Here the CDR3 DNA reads TGTGCCAGCAGCCATGGGACTTTTTACTACGAGCAGTACTTC. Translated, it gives CASSHGTFYYEQYF.